The rows below give T cell receptor beta chains drawn from one sample of a study of cytomegalovirus exposure and HLA in healthy donors. Produced via immunoSEQ multiplex PCR; TCRdb's table is partial and in-frame only. The data hold some 130,000 clones, with around 82% observed a single time. Sample: PBMCs. The receptor source for this set is a man aged 45-65 years in good health and CMV-seronegative. CDR3s include the opening cysteine and the closing phenylalanine or tryptophan. A D gene is named only where the DNA matches it firmly. For some rows the clone size is stated as once, few or many, or as a class when expanded; others skip it.

CDR3nt | CDR3aa | d_gene | j_gene | abundance | v_gene
TGTGCCAGCAGTTTACGGGAGAACACTGAAGCTTTCTTT | CASSLRENTEAFF | . | TRBJ1-1 | . | TRBV27
TGTGCCAGCAGTGTCGGGGTGGGCTATGGCTACACCTTC | CASSVGVGYGYTF | . | TRBJ1-2 | few | TRBV25-1
TGTGCCAGCAGCATGGGGGGGGAAAGAGGCACAGATACGCAGTATTTT | CASSMGGERGTDTQYF | TRBD2 | TRBJ2-3 | . | TRBV5-6
TGTGCCAGCTCACCATCAACCTCCGGAGCCGCGGGGGAGCTGTTTTTT | CASSPSTSGAAGELFF | . | TRBJ2-2 | . | TRBV18
TGTGCCAGCAGCTCGGAAAGGCCGTCGGGTCAGCCCCAGCATTTT | CASSSERPSGQPQHF | . | TRBJ1-5 | . | TRBV7-9
TGTGCCAGTAGTATGCTCGACTCAATGTACGAGCAGTACTTC | CASSMLDSMYEQYF | . | TRBJ2-7 | few | TRBV19
TGTGCCAGTAGTCATACCGGGACAGGGGACTACGAGCAGTACTTC | CASSHTGTGDYEQYF | TRBD1 | TRBJ2-7 | . | TRBV19
TGTGCCACCAGCAGAGATCCAAAGGGGTTTAGAGAAAAACTGTTTTTT | CATSRDPKGFREKLFF | . | TRBJ1-4 | . | TRBV15
TGCGCCAGCAGCTTCAGGGGGCGAAATGAAAAACTGTTTTTT | CASSFRGRNEKLFF | TRBD1 | TRBJ1-4 | . | TRBV5-1
TGCGCCAGCAGCCCGGCTAGCGGAACGAACACCGGGGAGCTGTTTTTT | CASSPASGTNTGELFF | TRBD2 | TRBJ2-2 | . | TRBV4-1
TGTGCCAGCAGCGTAGATCCGGGAGCCCGAGGGGAGCAGTACTTC | CASSVDPGARGEQYF | . | TRBJ2-7 | . | TRBV9
TGTGCCAGCTCACCAAAGAGCGGGAGTCCCCACGAGCAGTACTTC | CASSPKSGSPHEQYF | TRBD2 | TRBJ2-7 | . | TRBV18
TGTGCCAGCAGCTCACAGGGGGTAGATCAGCCCCAGCATTTT | CASSSQGVDQPQHF | TRBD1 | TRBJ1-5 | . | TRBV7-2
TGTGCCACCAGCAGAGGAGGGTCTAATGAAAAACTGTTTTTT | CATSRGGSNEKLFF | . | TRBJ1-4 | . | TRBV15
TGTGCCAGCTCCTTACAGGGGAGCGAGTCCTACGAGCAGTACTTC | CASSLQGSESYEQYF | TRBD1 | TRBJ2-7 | . | TRBV2
TGTGCCAGCAGCGCGACAGACTATGGCTACACCTTC | CASSATDYGYTF | . | TRBJ1-2 | . | TRBV6-5
TGTGCCAGCAGCCAAGTGAGGGAAACCTATGGCTACACCTTC | CASSQVRETYGYTF | . | TRBJ1-2 | . | TRBV14
TGTGCCAGCAGCCTAAGCCAGGGGGGTCAGCCCCAGCATTTT | CASSLSQGGQPQHF | TRBD1 | TRBJ1-5 | . | TRBV6-5
TGTGCCAGCAGTGGACTAGCGGGAGGGCCCGGGGAGCTGTTTTTT | CASSGLAGGPGELFF | TRBD2 | TRBJ2-2 | . | TRBV2
TGTGCCAGCAGTTTACCTCAGCGGGTTCAGGGCACAGATACGCAGTATTTT | CASSLPQRVQGTDTQYF | . | TRBJ2-3 | . | TRBV28
TGTGCCAGCTCGCTGGACAGCGCGAACACCGGGGAGCTGTTTTTT | CASSLDSANTGELFF | . | TRBJ2-2 | . | TRBV18
TGTGCCACCAGCAGAGATGGGAAGGGGCGAGCCTACGAGCAGTACTTC | CATSRDGKGRAYEQYF | . | TRBJ2-7 | . | TRBV15
TGTGCCAGTAGCACCCGGACAGGGGAGGCCGGGGAGCTGTTTTTT | CASSTRTGEAGELFF | TRBD1 | TRBJ2-2 | few | TRBV19